The clone carrying this T cell receptor beta chain was counted a few times. After removal of 6 bases from V and 3 bases from J, the junction contained 3 bases not matched to a gene. The CDR3 consists of 15 residues. Germline V lookup: CDR1 MDHEN, CDR2 SYDVKM. The data derive from a study of blood T cell repertoires in COVID-19. Turning to the study itself: COVID-19 samples collected from the United States, Italy and Spain covered acute and convalescent phases. The analysed material was cDNA or gDNA that came from T cells, B-cell-depleted T cells, or PBMCs.

Original handling: Reference gene primer amplification gave estimated nucleated cell counts. Using immunoSEQ multiplex PCR, the repertoire was profiled, and TCRdb retains in-frame clones only, with some absent. The V and J calls and the clone size are those of that table, but D and trimming were determined from the DNA. The table records under 25,000 clones, about 88% of them present only once. The sequenced material came from peripheral blood. This sequence was found in a man in his 70s in a cohort sampled during active COVID-19. The V and J genes are TRBV28 and TRBJ1-3; 12 bases agree with TRBD1. This CDR3 reads CASRGQGAGGNTIYF. In nucleotides, the CDR3 is TGTGCCAGCAGGGGACAGGGGGCTGGTGGAAACACCATATATTTT.